A selection of T cell receptor beta chains follows, all from one sample in a study of T cell changes during pregnancy in multiple sclerosis. Measured with immunoSEQ multiplex PCR; TCRdb has only the in-frame clones, and not every one. The sample shows about 51,000 clones, 93% of them seen only once. The sample in question was peripheral blood, obtained in the second trimester of pregnancy. The receptors were sampled from a female donor with multiple sclerosis, enrolled in a pregnancy study. Both conserved end residues are part of each CDR3. The D gene is left open where the match is weak. The size entry is marked missing in some rows and otherwise reads once, few, many or a size class.

>TRBV9|-|TRBJ2-3|-
CASSASHLDTQYF
TGTGCCAGCAGCGCGAGCCACCTCGATACGCAGTATTTT
>TRBV4-3|-|TRBJ2-1|-
CASSQDIGGEQFF
TGCGCCAGCAGCCAAGATATAGGAGGTGAGCAGTTCTTC
>TRBV27|-|TRBJ1-5|-
CASSFSRGNQPQHF
TGTGCCAGCAGTTTTTCCCGGGGCAATCAGCCCCAGCATTTT
>TRBV7-3|TRBD2|TRBJ2-2|once
CASSPLIGRGFGGELFF
TGTGCCAGCAGCCCCCTAATAGGGAGGGGATTCGGCGGGGAGCTGTTTTTT
>TRBV4-2|-|TRBJ1-2|-
CASSQDIIGQTTNYGYTF
TGTGCCAGCAGCCAAGACATAATCGGACAGACGACTAACTATGGCTACACCTTC
>TRBV4-3|-|TRBJ2-2|-
CASSPTVGAGELFF
TGCGCCAGCAGCCCAACGGTAGGGGCCGGGGAGCTGTTTTTT
>TRBV9|-|TRBJ1-4|few
CASSVGPGPSGATNEKLFF
TGTGCCAGCAGCGTAGGGCCAGGGCCCTCGGGAGCAACTAATGAAAAACTGTTTTTT
>TRBV28|-|TRBJ1-2|-
CASRSKLYGYTF
TGTGCCAGCAGGTCGAAACTCTATGGCTACACCTTC
>TRBV9|-|TRBJ1-2|-
CASSEGLRGGYTF
TGTGCCAGCAGCGAGGGCCTCCGGGGGGGCTACACCTTC
>TRBV5-4|TRBD1|TRBJ1-2|once
CASSHQGQIHGYTF
TGTGCCAGCAGCCACCAGGGACAGATCCATGGCTACACCTTC
>TRBV6-1|-|TRBJ1-2|-
CASSEARASGYTF
TGTGCCAGCAGTGAAGCGCGGGCGAGTGGCTACACCTTC
>TRBV13|-|TRBJ1-2|-
CASSWTADSYGYTF
TGTGCCAGCAGCTGGACAGCGGATTCTTATGGCTACACCTTC
>TRBV7-9|-|TRBJ2-7|-
CASSQGASYEQYF
TGTGCCAGCAGCCAAGGAGCTTCCTACGAGCAGTACTTC
>TRBV28|TRBD2|TRBJ2-3|-
CASRLLAGRADTQYF
TGTGCCAGCAGATTGTTAGCGGGGAGGGCAGATACGCAGTATTTT
>TRBV19|TRBD2|TRBJ2-7|-
CASSPRLAGVGEQYF
TGTGCCAGTAGTCCCCGACTAGCGGGAGTGGGGGAGCAGTACTTC
>TRBV7-9|TRBD2|TRBJ2-1|-
CASSTPRGLAAYNEQFF
TGTGCCAGCAGCACTCCCCGCGGCCTAGCGGCCTACAATGAGCAGTTCTTC
>TRBV11-1|TRBD1|TRBJ2-4|-
CASSLQHGTGIPNIQYF
TGTGCCAGCAGCCTCCAACACGGGACAGGGATCCCAAACATTCAGTACTTC
>TRBV7-9|-|TRBJ1-5|-
CASSSPGDSNQPQHF
TGTGCCAGCAGCTCCCCCGGGGATAGCAATCAGCCCCAGCATTTT
>TRBV9|TRBD1|TRBJ1-1|-
CASSPIYGGDRVGTEAFF
TGTGCCAGCAGCCCCATTTACGGGGGAGACAGGGTCGGGACTGAAGCTTTCTTT
>TRBV5-6|-|TRBJ2-1|-
CASSFWGFNNEQFF
TGTGCCAGCAGCTTTTGGGGCTTTAACAATGAGCAGTTCTTC
>TRBV29-1|-|TRBJ1-2|-
CSVRTPDSSTF
TGCAGCGTTCGTACCCCGGACAGTTCCACCTTC
>TRBV5-1|-|TRBJ2-2|-
CASSAPLGHPNTGELFF
TGCGCCAGCAGCGCCCCACTGGGACACCCGAACACCGGGGAGCTGTTTTTT
>TRBV9|-|TRBJ2-1|-
CASSGDTGNEQFF
TGTGCCAGCAGCGGCGACACTGGTAATGAGCAGTTCTTC
>TRBV14|-|TRBJ1-4|-
CASSQVSVRREKLFF
TGTGCCAGCAGCCAAGTTTCAGTCCGGCGGGAAAAACTGTTTTTT
>TRBV9|TRBD2|TRBJ2-1|-
CASSVSGRGNNEQFF
TGTGCCAGCAGCGTTAGCGGGAGGGGAAACAATGAGCAGTTCTTC
>TRBV6-5|-|TRBJ1-3|-
CASSYSSPSGNTIYF
TGTGCCAGCAGTTACTCTAGTCCCTCTGGAAACACCATATATTTT
>TRBV29-1|TRBD1|TRBJ2-7|-
CSVVLRNRGYEQYF
TGCAGCGTTGTATTGAGAAACAGGGGCTACGAGCAGTACTTC
>TRBV10-3|TRBD2|TRBJ2-7|-
CAISGNSGRSPYEQYF
TGTGCCATCAGTGGTAATAGCGGGAGGTCCCCCTACGAGCAGTACTTC
>TRBV7-9|-|TRBJ2-2|-
CASSLPRSSGELFF
TGTGCCAGCAGCTTACCGCGATCAAGCGGGGAGCTGTTTTTT
>TRBV7-6|TRBD1|TRBJ2-1|-
CASSLAGGHNEQFF
TGTGCCAGCAGCTTAGCAGGGGGCCACAATGAGCAGTTCTTC
>TRBV12-5|TRBD1|TRBJ1-2|-
CASGFGTDYGYTF
TGTGCTAGTGGTTTCGGGACAGACTATGGCTACACCTTC
>TRBV6-1|TRBD1|TRBJ2-7|-
CASRGTEFYEQYF
TGTGCCAGCAGGGGGACAGAGTTCTACGAGCAGTACTTC
>TRBV2|TRBD1|TRBJ2-1|-
CASRPGGSYNEQFF
TGTGCCAGCAGGCCAGGGGGCTCCTACAATGAGCAGTTCTTC
>TRBV5-8|-|TRBJ2-5|-
CASSFGSRDWPIKKTQYF
TGTGCCAGCAGCTTCGGTAGCCGGGATTGGCCGATTAAAAAGACCCAGTACTTC
>TRBV30|-|TRBJ1-5|-
CAWSVLGAYQPQHF
TGTGCCTGGAGTGTATTGGGGGCTTATCAGCCCCAGCATTTT
>TRBV6-6|-|TRBJ2-7|-
CASSEPVRGYEQYF
TGTGCCAGCAGTGAGCCCGTTCGGGGTTACGAGCAGTACTTC
>TRBV9|TRBD1|TRBJ2-1|-
CASSVGQGAGNEQFF
TGTGCCAGCAGCGTAGGACAGGGGGCGGGTAATGAGCAGTTCTTC
>TRBV6-1|TRBD2|TRBJ2-1|-
CASRPELAGVTEQFF
TGTGCCAGCAGGCCGGAACTAGCGGGGGTGACTGAGCAGTTCTTC
>TRBV19|-|TRBJ2-1|-
CASSIGSGLNNNEQFF
TGTGCCAGTAGTATTGGTTCGGGACTCAATAACAATGAGCAGTTCTTC
>TRBV2|-|TRBJ2-1|-
CASRQVNEQFF
TGTGCCAGCCGTCAGGTGAATGAGCAGTTCTTC
>TRBV14|-|TRBJ1-4|-
CASSQDFWGRGTATNEKLFF
TGTGCCAGCAGCCAAGATTTTTGGGGCAGGGGCACTGCAACTAATGAAAAACTGTTTTTT
>TRBV7-3|-|TRBJ2-2|-
CASSALTGELFF
TGTGCCAGCAGCGCACTAACCGGGGAGCTGTTTTTT
>TRBV7-3|-|TRBJ2-5|-
CASSPSAGLETQYF
TGTGCCAGCAGCCCCTCGGCGGGGTTAGAGACCCAGTACTTC
>TRBV9|-|TRBJ1-1|-
CASSVVANTEAFF
TGTGCCAGCAGCGTAGTGGCAAACACTGAAGCTTTCTTT
>TRBV10-1|-|TRBJ1-1|-
CASSDRRRNTEAFF
TGCGCCAGCAGTGATAGGAGGCGGAACACTGAAGCTTTCTTT
>TRBV7-9|TRBD1|TRBJ1-1|-
CASTQGQHMNTEAFF
TGTGCCAGCACCCAGGGACAGCACATGAACACTGAAGCTTTCTTT
>TRBV19|TRBD1|TRBJ2-2|-
CASWTGGTGELFF
TGTGCCAGTTGGACAGGGGGCACCGGGGAGCTGTTTTTT